The 22 T cell receptor beta chains listed next were all sequenced from one sample in a study of blood T cell repertoires in COVID-19. Profiled with immunoSEQ multiplex PCR; TCRdb holds only in-frame clones, not every one. Among 95,000 or so clones listed, roughly 76% were seen once. The sample was peripheral blood. The receptors originated from a man aged 80 or over with COVID-19, enrolled during active disease.

The rearrangement links TRBV6-5 to TRBJ2-5; 11 nucleotides agree with TRBD1. Unmatched junction bases numbered 4, after V lost 0 bases and J lost 4 bases. The CDR3 has 16 amino acids. From germline, CDR1 is MNHEY and CDR2 SVGAGI. CDR3 DNA: TGTGCCAGCAGTTACTCGACGGACAGGGGGCGAGAGACCCAGTACTTC. Its protein is CASSYSTDRGRETQYF.

The chain carries TRBV5-4 and TRBJ1-3; the D gene is possibly TRBD1 (6 bases). V was trimmed by 4 bases and J by 4 bases, leaving 12 bases between them. Germline assignment: CDR1 SGHNT and CDR2 YYREEE (reference sequence). The CDR3 contains 14 residues. CDR3 amino acids: CASSTTGSGNTIYF. CDR3 nucleotides: TGTGCCAGCAGCACTACAGGGAGCGGAAACACCATATATTTT.

The chain carries TRBV2 and TRBJ2-3; D may be TRBD1 (5 bases). The CDR3 length is 17 residues. V gave up 0 bases and J gave up 4 bases, with 17 bases separating them. Germline V lookup: CDR1 SNHLY, CDR2 FYNNEI. The CDR3 coding sequence is TGTGCCAGCAGTGAAGCAGATCTAGGCAGGGAACCAGATACGCAGTATTTT. It yields the protein CASSEADLGREPDTQYF. The complete variable domain, with remaining parts taken from reference TRBV2 and TRBJ2-3, reads EPEVTQTPSHQVTQMGQEVILRCVPISNHLYFYWYRQILGQKVEFLVSFYNNEISEKSEIFDDQFSVERPDGSNFTLKIRSTKLEDSAMYFCASSEADLGREPDTQYFGPGTRLTVL.

The chain joins TRBV19 to TRBJ1-5; 9 bases are a match to TRBD1. Unmatched junction bases numbered 6, after V lost 5 bases and J lost 7 bases. The CDR3 contains 14 residues. Germline V gene lookup returns CDR1 LNHDA and CDR2 SQIVND (reference sequence). The CDR3, as DNA: TGTGCCAGTAGTCTTCGGGACAGGGTACAGCCCCAGCATTTT. Protein product: CASSLRDRVQPQHF.

This clone was recorded only once. The chain is built from TRBV6-2 or TRBV6-3 and TRBJ2-4, with 11 bases matching TRBD1. Trimming removed 4 bases from V and 1 base from J; junction bases left unmatched: 12. The CDR3 loop spans 19 amino acids. Germline CDR1 reads MNHEY; CDR2 reads SVGEGT. In DNA, the CDR3 is TGTGCCAGCAGTTCAACCGGGACAGGGGGAGTGTGGGCCAAAAACATTCAGTACTTC. It is translated as CASSSTGTGGVWAKNIQYF.

This clone is a singleton in its sample. The rearrangement uses TRBV10-3 and TRBJ1-3; the match to TRBD1 covers 8 bases. Unmatched junction bases numbered 1, after V lost 6 bases and J lost 0 bases. The CDR3 loop spans 14 amino acids. Germline CDR1 ENHRY, CDR2 SYGVKD. In nucleotides, the CDR3 is TGTGCCATCAGCGGGACAGGCTCTGGAAACACCATATATTTT. It specifies CAISGTGSGNTIYF.

The CDR3 region has the DNA TGTGCCAGCAGCCAAGAACAGGAGTGGACACGGGCTAACTATGGCTACACCTTC. Its translation is CASSQEQEWTRANYGYTF. The chain is built from TRBV3-1 (or the pseudogene TRBV3-2) and TRBJ1-2; D possibly corresponds to TRBD1 (5 bases). V gave up 0 bases and J gave up 0 bases, with 17 bases separating them. The CDR3 is made up of 18 amino acids. Germline values: CDR1 LGHDT, CDR2 YNNKEL (reference sequence).

Only one count was recorded for this clone. The V and J genes are TRBV6-6 and TRBJ1-1; tentative D call: TRBD1 (5 bases). Germline V CDR1 and CDR2: MNHNY, SVGAGI (reference sequence). The V end lost 6 bases, the J end lost 1 base, and 12 bases lay between the germline ends. CDR3 length equals 14 residues. The CDR3 DNA reads TGTGCCAGCAGACCGATTACAGGGAACACTGAAGCTTTCTTT. It codes for CASRPITGNTEAFF.

The rearrangement joins TRBV6-5 to TRBJ1-1; 7 nucleotides agree with TRBD1. V lost 8 bases to trimming and J lost 8 bases; unmatched junction nucleotides: 17. Germline V lookup: CDR1 MNHEY, CDR2 SVGAGI. The CDR3 spans 15 residues. This CDR3 reads CASLPRDSHQDEAFF. The DNA of the CDR3 is TGTGCCAGCCTTCCCAGGGACAGCCACCAAGACGAAGCTTTCTTT.

This chain links TRBV6-5 with TRBJ1-2; D is unresolved. This CDR3 has 15 amino acids. Per germline, CDR1 MNHEY and CDR2 SVGAGI. With 2 bases removed from V and 4 bases from J, the gap between germline ends came to 14 bases. CDR3 sequence reads: CASSYDQTRFYGYTF. CDR3 sequence (DNA): TGTGCCAGCAGTTACGACCAGACTCGATTCTATGGCTACACCTTC.

This sequence joins TRBV11-3 and TRBJ2-3; possible D gene TRBD1, 5 bases. From germline, CDR1 is SGHNT and CDR2 YENEEA. Deletions cut 1 base from V and 0 bases from J, with 11 bases between. The CDR3 is 16 amino acids. DNA of the CDR3: TGTGCCAGCAGCTTAGGCGTATCAGGGAGCACAGATACGCAGTATTTT. This codes for CASSLGVSGSTDTQYF.

The V and J genes are TRBV5-1 and TRBJ2-2, with TRBD1 identical over 12 bases. Germline lookup yields CDR1 SGHRS and CDR2 YFSETQ. V lost 2 bases to trimming and J lost 0 bases; unmatched junction nucleotides: 5. The CDR3 extends over 18 amino acids. The CDR3 DNA reads as TGCGCCAGCAGCTTTACCGGGACAGGGGGCGCGAACACCGGGGAGCTGTTTTTT. This codes for CASSFTGTGGANTGELFF.

V gene TRBV6-6 combines with J gene TRBJ2-7; 7 nucleotides line up with TRBD1. V shed 6 bases, J shed 0 bases, and the junction held 5 bases outside the gene matches. Germline values: CDR1 MNHNY, CDR2 SVGAGI (reference sequence). The CDR3 is 14 amino acids. The CDR3 bases are TGTGCCAGCAGCGGGACAGCAGTCTCCTACGAGCAGTACTTC. Residues: CASSGTAVSYEQYF.

This rearrangement joins TRBV5-6 to TRBJ2-1; 8 bases line up with TRBD2. V was clipped by 0 bases and J by 10 bases; unmatched bases: 3. This CDR3 has 13 amino acids. Germline V gives CDR1 SGHDT, CDR2 YYEEEE. CDR3 in DNA: TGTGCCAGCAGCTTGGCCGGCGGGAGGGAGCAGTTCTTC. Translating gives CASSLAGGREQFF.

The chain uses TRBV19 and TRBJ1-6; D not resolved. The CDR3 length is 13 residues. In germline, CDR1 is LNHDA, CDR2 SQIVND (reference sequence). Trimming removed 5 bases from V and 5 bases from J, with 7 bases in between. CDR3 DNA sequence: TGTGCCAGTAGTCGGGTGGATAATTCACCCCTCCACTTT. Translation: CASSRVDNSPLHF.

The chain uses TRBV7-9 and TRBJ2-7; tentative D call: TRBD1 (6 bases). CDR1 is SEHNR, CDR2 FQNEAQ, per germline (reference sequence). Between the trimmed V and J ends, which lost 1 base and 0 bases, there was a span of 13 bases. The CDR3 loop spans 16 amino acids. The CDR3 reads CASSLDTGMSSYEQYF. CDR3 nucleotides: TGTGCCAGCAGCTTAGATACAGGGATGAGCTCCTACGAGCAGTACTTC.

This chain connects TRBV19 to TRBJ2-5; D unclear. Per the germline V gene, CDR1 is LNHDA and CDR2 is SQIVND (reference sequence). The V and J ends lost 10 bases and 4 bases respectively, with 13 bases between them. CDR3 length: 12 amino acids. CDR3 nucleotides: TGTGCCACTTCAACTTCAGGAGAGACCCAGTACTTC. Translated, it gives CATSTSGETQYF.

The chain carries TRBV5-1 and TRBJ1-3; 8 bases are shared with TRBD1. The CDR3 contains 13 residues. V lost 7 bases, J lost 3 bases, and 3 bases stayed unmatched. CDR1 is SGHRS and CDR2 is YFSETQ in the germline V gene. The CDR3: CASRGTGGNTIYF. CDR3 DNA sequence: TGCGCCAGCCGCGGGACAGGTGGAAACACCATATATTTT.

This clone was detected once. V is TRBV19 and J is TRBJ2-1; 9 bases match TRBD1. The V and J ends lost 5 bases and 6 bases, in that order; junction bases with no gene match: 2. CDR1 and CDR2 (germline): LNHDA, SQIVND (reference sequence). The CDR3 consists of 13 residues. The chain's CDR3 is CASSVGQGNEQFF. CDR3 bases: TGTGCCAGTAGTGTGGGACAGGGCAATGAGCAGTTCTTC.

This clone has a handful of counts. CDR3 residues: CATSRQGAGELFF. The DNA of the CDR3 is TGTGCCACCAGTCGACAGGGGGCCGGGGAGCTGTTTTTT. J is TRBJ2-2 and V is TRBV24-1, with 9 positions matching TRBD1. With 6 bases clipped from V and 6 bases from J, the junction kept 1 base outside the gene matches. The CDR3 is 13 residues long. Per germline, CDR1 KGHDR and CDR2 SFDVKD.

V and J are TRBV20-1 and TRBJ1-2; TRBD1 matches 7 bases. Germline lookup yields CDR1 DFQATT and CDR2 SNEGSKA (reference sequence). The V segment lost 3 bases and the J segment 5 bases; nucleotides outside the gene matches: 6. This CDR3 is built from 13 residues. CDR3 protein: CSASQGTEYGYTF. The DNA of the CDR3 is TGCAGTGCTAGTCAGGGGACAGAGTATGGCTACACCTTC.

The gene calls are TRBV4-1 and TRBJ1-6; D gene ambiguous. The germline gives CDR1 MGHRA, CDR2 YSYEKL. Deletions cut 0 bases from V and 4 bases from J, with 10 bases between. CDR3 length: 16 residues. The CDR3 bases are TGCGCCAGCAGCCAAGAGGGTTCGGGATATAATTCACCCCTCCACTTT. Its translation is CASSQEGSGYNSPLHF.